The rows below give T cell receptor beta chains drawn from one sample of a study of cytomegalovirus exposure and HLA in healthy donors. This table comes from immunoSEQ multiplex PCR, and its TCRdb copy is limited to in-frame clones, with some not included. The data contain more than 75,000 clones, roughly four fifths of them singletons. Sequenced input: PBMCs. The receptors here all came from a woman under 30 in good health and CMV-seropositive. The conserved cysteine and the conserved F or W are not part of the CDR3 here. A D gene is named only where the DNA matches it firmly.

J: TRBJ2-7; V: TRBV6-5; D: TRBD2; length: 12; CDR3: ASSYRLAGGEQY
J: TRBJ1-1; V: TRBV27; D: -; length: 13; CDR3: ASSLLRATDTEAF
J: TRBJ1-1; V: TRBV5-1; D: TRBD1; length: 15; CDR3: ASSLLRTGGVNTEAF
J: TRBJ2-7; V: TRBV11-2; D: TRBD2; length: 13; CDR3: ASSLDGREVYEQY
J: TRBJ2-2; V: TRBV6-6; D: TRBD2; length: 13; CDR3: ASRTLAGVAGELF
J: TRBJ1-1; V: TRBV27; D: -; length: 11; CDR3: ASRILGNTEAF
J: TRBJ2-7; V: TRBV29-1; D: -; length: 9; CDR3: SVSWGHEQY
J: TRBJ1-4; V: TRBV14; D: -; length: 11; CDR3: ASSSAGEAQLF
J: TRBJ1-5; V: TRBV19; D: -; length: 13; CDR3: ASSIGRSRTQPQH
J: TRBJ1-4; V: TRBV6-6; D: TRBD1; length: 11; CDR3: ASSSGQGEKLF
J: TRBJ2-5; V: TRBV5-1; D: TRBD1; length: 15; CDR3: ASSLALDRGHQETQY
J: TRBJ1-2; V: TRBV29-1; D: -; length: 10; CDR3: SVGGQNYGYT
J: TRBJ2-1; V: TRBV29-1; D: -; length: 9; CDR3: SVEEANEQF
J: TRBJ1-1; V: TRBV5-1; D: -; length: 13; CDR3: ASSLGAGVNTEAF
J: TRBJ1-2; V: TRBV29-1; D: TRBD1; length: 12; CDR3: SVERQGAAYGYT
J: TRBJ2-1; V: TRBV10-3; D: TRBD2; length: 12; CDR3: AIRGTSGRSEQF
J: TRBJ1-6; V: TRBV12-5; D: -; length: 12; CDR3: ASGSGTPNSPLH
J: TRBJ2-1; V: TRBV7-9; D: -; length: 11; CDR3: ASYVEIYNEQF
J: TRBJ1-2; V: TRBV13; D: -; length: 13; CDR3: ASSLGTGPSYGYT
J: TRBJ1-1; V: TRBV4-2; D: TRBD1; length: 15; CDR3: ASSQDPGTTGSTEAF
J: TRBJ2-5; V: TRBV28; D: -; length: 13; CDR3: ASRRPQGFKETQY
J: TRBJ2-7; V: TRBV28; D: -; length: 13; CDR3: ASSLPQGLSYEQY
J: TRBJ2-7; V: TRBV11-2; D: TRBD1; length: 15; CDR3: ASSLVGSWDSSYEQY
J: TRBJ2-7; V: TRBV28; D: -; length: 12; CDR3: ASSLSGLAGEQY
J: TRBJ2-5; V: TRBV28; D: TRBD2; length: 10; CDR3: ASSIMTAGQY
J: TRBJ2-7; V: TRBV11-2; D: -; length: 11; CDR3: ASSLQTGYEQY
J: TRBJ2-1; V: TRBV2; D: -; length: 13; CDR3: ASKGRGDLYNEQF
J: TRBJ2-5; V: TRBV5-1; D: -; length: 13; CDR3: ASSLVQGRGETQY
J: TRBJ2-7; V: TRBV18; D: -; length: 11; CDR3: ASSPPGAYEQY
J: TRBJ2-6; V: TRBV27; D: -; length: 13; CDR3: ASSLGGFGANVLT
J: TRBJ2-3; V: TRBV29-1; D: TRBD2; length: 12; CDR3: GFRLAGSTDTQY
J: TRBJ2-7; V: TRBV5-6; D: -; length: 13; CDR3: ASSLGAGRFDEQY
J: TRBJ1-1; V: TRBV6-5; D: -; length: 12; CDR3: ASSYSRGDTEAF
J: TRBJ2-5; V: TRBV7-9; D: -; length: 12; CDR3: ASSLPGLQETQY
J: TRBJ1-2; V: TRBV18; D: -; length: 11; CDR3: ASSPGPNYGYT
J: TRBJ2-6; V: TRBV5-1; D: TRBD1; length: 15; CDR3: ANARTGGDSGANVLT
J: TRBJ2-5; V: TRBV5-1; D: -; length: 13; CDR3: ASSTSPGGDETQY
J: TRBJ1-2; V: TRBV28; D: TRBD1; length: 15; CDR3: ASYPGTAPLIGYGYT
J: TRBJ1-2; V: TRBV28; D: TRBD1; length: 12; CDR3: ASITPTGTYGYT
J: TRBJ2-4; V: TRBV25-1; D: TRBD2; length: 15; CDR3: ASSIGEGGSLKNIQY
J: TRBJ2-3; V: TRBV6-5; D: TRBD2; length: 13; CDR3: ASKLAEISTDTQY
J: TRBJ1-2; V: TRBV19; D: TRBD1; length: 14; CDR3: ASSTGRDRDDYGYT
J: TRBJ2-2; V: TRBV27; D: -; length: 11; CDR3: ASSFSNTGELF
J: TRBJ1-1; V: TRBV30; D: -; length: 14; CDR3: AWSVGEGFSNTEAF
J: TRBJ1-5; V: TRBV7-8; D: -; length: 11; CDR3: ASSFERNQPQH
J: TRBJ2-7; V: TRBV6-5; D: TRBD2; length: 12; CDR3: ASSPAGRAYEQY
J: TRBJ2-6; V: TRBV19; D: -; length: 16; CDR3: ASSIFRARVQGANVLT
J: TRBJ2-7; V: TRBV6-5; D: -; length: 12; CDR3: ASSYSDRSGEQY
J: TRBJ1-2; V: TRBV30; D: -; length: 11; CDR3: AWRKTGIYGYT